Following are 14 T cell receptor beta chains from one sample sequenced in a study of blood T cell repertoires in COVID-19. Assay used: immunoSEQ multiplex PCR; TCRdb lists only in-frame clones, some missing. This table has approximately 240,000 clones, around 90% appearing once. The sequenced sample consisted of PBMCs or T cells enriched from blood (not recorded which). These receptors were collected from a woman in her thirties with acute COVID-19.

This clone was found a few times. The chain employs TRBV7-8 and TRBJ2-7, with D tentatively TRBD2 (6 bases). In germline, CDR1 is SGHVS, CDR2 FQNEAQ. This CDR3 comprises 15 residues. Trimming took off 5 bases at V and 4 bases at J, with 18 bases between the two ends. CDR3 amino acids: CASSPSSGRGYEQYF. The CDR3 DNA reads TGTGCCAGCAGCCCCTCTTCGGGGCGGGGTTACGAGCAGTACTTC.

This clone was observed a few times. The chain carries TRBV7-9 and TRBJ1-2, with D maybe TRBD1 (5 bases). The V end was cut by 1 base, the J end by 3 bases, with 12 bases between. Germline V CDR1 and CDR2: SEHNR, FQNEAQ (reference sequence). This CDR3 is built from 15 residues. CDR3 sequence reads: CASSLVGQEDYGYTF. CDR3 in DNA: TGTGCCAGCAGCTTAGTGGGGCAGGAAGACTATGGCTACACCTTC.

This clone was seen many times. The chain is built from TRBV6-4 and TRBJ2-1; the match to TRBD2 covers 7 bases. Trimming took 4 bases from V and 9 from J; bases not matched to a gene: 9. This CDR3 spans 14 amino acids. Germline loops: CDR1 MRHNA, CDR2 SNTAGT. This CDR3 is CASSASTSSSEQFF. The DNA of the CDR3 is TGTGCCAGCAGTGCCTCGACTAGCTCTAGTGAGCAGTTCTTC.

The chain couples TRBV9 to TRBJ1-1; D may be TRBD1 (6 bases). Deletions cut 4 bases from V and 0 bases from J, with 10 bases between. The CDR3 spans 14 residues. Germline-derived CDR1 and CDR2 are SGDLS and YYNGEE. The CDR3: CASSMGALNTEAFF. DNA of the CDR3: TGTGCCAGCAGCATGGGGGCGCTGAACACTGAAGCTTTCTTT.

This clone was observed once. The chain uses TRBV12-3 or TRBV12-4 and TRBJ1-6; D is ambiguous. V lost 6 bases to trimming and J lost 13 bases, with 10 bases between them. This CDR3 contains 11 residues. The CDR3 spells CASSQIGPLHF. The CDR3 DNA is TGTGCCAGCAGCCAGATTGGTCCCCTCCACTTT.

The J gene is TRBJ2-2, the V gene TRBV11-2; weak D call: TRBD2 (5 bases). CDR1 is SGHAT, CDR2 FQNNGV, per germline. With 6 bases removed from V and 5 bases from J, the gap between germline ends came to 16 bases. The CDR3 length is 15 residues. CDR3 bases: TGTGCCAGCAGTGGCCGGAAACGGGAAACCGGGGAGCTGTTTTTT. Its translation: CASSGRKRETGELFF.

This sequence joins TRBV2 and TRBJ2-6; D is perhaps TRBD2 (6 bases). This CDR3 is 12 amino acids long. V was cut by 3 bases and J by 16 bases, with 13 bases left in between. Germline V gene lookup returns CDR1 SNHLY and CDR2 FYNNEI. The CDR3 spells CASSEVAGRLTF. The CDR3 bases are TGTGCCAGCAGTGAGGTTGCGGGGAGGCTGACTTTC.

The rearrangement uses TRBV7-8 and TRBJ2-7, with D maybe TRBD2 (6 bases). V gave up 5 bases and J gave up 6 bases, with 26 bases separating them. The CDR3 length is 17 residues. Germline assignment: CDR1 SGHVS and CDR2 FQNEAQ. The CDR3 sequence: CASSERFGVGGIAEQYF. CDR3 bases: TGTGCCAGCAGCGAGAGGTTTGGTGTTGGCGGGATAGCCGAGCAGTACTTC.

The V and J genes are TRBV28 and TRBJ1-1; no definite D call. CDR1 and CDR2 (germline): MDHEN, SYDVKM. The germline V and J ends were trimmed by 5 bases and 2 bases, with 18 bases remaining between them. CDR3 length: 16 residues. The CDR3 reads CASSPTVRVSNTEAFF. Written as DNA, the CDR3 is TGTGCCAGCAGTCCCACTGTCCGGGTATCCAACACTGAAGCTTTCTTT. The whole variable domain, remainder taken from reference TRBV28 and TRBJ1-1, is DVKVTQSSRYLVKRTGEKVFLECVQDMDHENMFWYRQDPGLGLRLIYFSYDVKMKEKGDIPEGYSVSREKKERFSLILESASTNQTSMYLCASSPTVRVSNTEAFFGQGTRLTVV.

The chain joins TRBV5-6 to TRBJ1-2, with D unclear. Trimming shortened V by 3 bases and J by 2 bases, and 5 bases separated the two germline ends. CDR1 is SGHDT and CDR2 is YYEEEE in the germline V gene. There are 12 residues in the CDR3. Here the CDR3 DNA reads TGTGCCAGCAGCTCGGGGAACTATGGCTACACCTTC. Protein product: CASSSGNYGYTF.

V is TRBV12-5 and J is TRBJ1-5; 8 bases are shared with TRBD1. This CDR3 contains 17 residues. Germline trimming cut 6 bases from V and 2 bases from J; bases unmatched to any gene: 12. Germline CDR1 reads LGHNT; CDR2 reads FRNRAP. The CDR3 region has the DNA TGTGCTAGTGGGCCTGACAGGGGTTTACTTGGCAATCAGCCCCAGCATTTT. Translating gives CASGPDRGLLGNQPQHF.

The sample holds one count of this clone. CDR3 nucleotide sequence: TGTGCCAGCAGTTTCGGAGGGGGCGGCAATCAGCCCCAGCATTTT. Its translation is CASSFGGGGNQPQHF. The chain has TRBV28 and TRBJ1-5; the match to TRBD1 covers 7 bases. Germline-derived CDR1 and CDR2 are MDHEN and SYDVKM. With 3 bases clipped from V and 2 bases from J, the junction kept 4 bases outside the gene matches. The CDR3 is 15 amino acids.

This sequence joins TRBV10-3 and TRBJ1-1, with D perhaps TRBD1 (5 bases). The germline V gene has CDR1 ENHRY and CDR2 SYGVKD. Trimming took off 7 bases at V and 4 bases at J, with 13 bases between the two ends. This CDR3 has 13 amino acids. The CDR3 DNA follows: TGTGCCATCACGAGGGGACTAGGCACTGAAGCTTTCTTT. Translation gives CAITRGLGTEAFF.

The V and J genes are TRBV2 and TRBJ2-1; 11 nucleotides agree with TRBD2. V lost 11 bases, J lost 9 bases, and 12 bases stayed unmatched. Germline CDR1 SNHLY, CDR2 FYNNEI. CDR3 length: 14 amino acids. The CDR3 protein is CAQSTWGTSGEQFF. CDR3 nucleotides: TGTGCCCAATCTACGTGGGGGACTAGCGGTGAGCAGTTCTTC.